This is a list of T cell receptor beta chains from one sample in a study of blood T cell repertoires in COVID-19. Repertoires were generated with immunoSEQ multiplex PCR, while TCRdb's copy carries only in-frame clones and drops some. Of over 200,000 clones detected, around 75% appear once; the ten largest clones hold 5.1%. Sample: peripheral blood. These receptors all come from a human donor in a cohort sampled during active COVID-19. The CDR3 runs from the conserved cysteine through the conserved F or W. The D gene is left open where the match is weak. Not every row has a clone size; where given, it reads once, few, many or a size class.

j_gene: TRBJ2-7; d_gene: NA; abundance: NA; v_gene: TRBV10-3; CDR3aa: CAIRPGLIGEQYF; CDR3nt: TGTGCCATCAGGCCGGGACTTATTGGGGAGCAGTACTTC
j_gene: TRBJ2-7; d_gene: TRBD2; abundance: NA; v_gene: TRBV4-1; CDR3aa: CASSQTSVSHEQYF; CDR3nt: TGCGCCAGCAGCCAAACTAGCGTAAGTCACGAGCAGTACTTC
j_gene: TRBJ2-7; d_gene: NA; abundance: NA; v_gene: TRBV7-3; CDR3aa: CASSLTPLLGGIPTEQYF; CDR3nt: TGTGCCAGCAGCTTAACCCCGCTTCTCGGGGGAATTCCTACCGAGCAGTACTTC
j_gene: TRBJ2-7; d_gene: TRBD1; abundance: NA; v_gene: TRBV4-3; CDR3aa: CASSQRTGAGEQYF; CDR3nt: TGCGCCAGCAGCCAGCGCACAGGGGCGGGCGAGCAGTACTTC
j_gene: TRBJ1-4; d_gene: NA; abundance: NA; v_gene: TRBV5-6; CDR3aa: CASSLGARLREKLFF; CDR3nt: TGTGCCAGCAGCTTGGGTGCCAGGTTGAGAGAAAAACTGTTTTTT
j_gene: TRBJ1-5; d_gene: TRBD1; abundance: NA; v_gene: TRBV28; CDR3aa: CASRVGQGVGQPQHF; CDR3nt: TGTGCCAGCAGGGTAGGACAGGGAGTCGGTCAGCCCCAGCATTTT
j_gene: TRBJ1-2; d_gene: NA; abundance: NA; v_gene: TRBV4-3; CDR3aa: CASRGVGGGDYGYTF; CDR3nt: TGCGCCAGCAGGGGGGTTGGGGGAGGGGACTATGGCTACACCTTC
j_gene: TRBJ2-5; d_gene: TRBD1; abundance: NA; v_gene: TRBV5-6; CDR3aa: CASSSGQGKTQYF; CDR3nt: TGTGCCAGCAGCTCGGGACAGGGGAAGACCCAGTACTTC
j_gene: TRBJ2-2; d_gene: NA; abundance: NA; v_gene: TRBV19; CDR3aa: CASSGGVRGTTGELFF; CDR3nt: TGTGCCAGTAGTGGAGGCGTCAGGGGAACCACCGGGGAGCTGTTTTTT
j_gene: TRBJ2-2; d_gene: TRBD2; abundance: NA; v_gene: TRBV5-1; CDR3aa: CASSLSGSGTGELFF; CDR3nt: TGCGCCAGCAGCCTTAGCGGGAGTGGGACCGGGGAGCTGTTTTTT
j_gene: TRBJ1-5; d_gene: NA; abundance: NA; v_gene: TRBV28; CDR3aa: CASTPLAGRENQPQHF; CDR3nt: TGTGCCAGCACCCCTCTTGCCGGCAGGGAAAATCAGCCCCAGCATTTT
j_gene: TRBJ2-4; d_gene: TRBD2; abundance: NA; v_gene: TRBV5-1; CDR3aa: CASSLVGTRVINIQYF; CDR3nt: TGCGCCAGCAGCTTGGTAGGGACTAGGGTAATCAACATTCAGTACTTC
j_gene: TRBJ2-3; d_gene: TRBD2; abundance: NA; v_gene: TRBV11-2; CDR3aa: CASSLRLPSGGGTQYF; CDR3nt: TGTGCCAGCAGCTTAAGACTACCGAGCGGGGGGGGTACGCAGTATTTT
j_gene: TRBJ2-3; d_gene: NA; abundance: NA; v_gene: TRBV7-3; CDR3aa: CASSSDSPSTDTQYF; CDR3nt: TGTGCCAGCAGCTCCGACAGCCCTAGCACAGATACGCAGTATTTT
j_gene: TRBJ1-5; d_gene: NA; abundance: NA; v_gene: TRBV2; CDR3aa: CASSEEGTGNQPQHF; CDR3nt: TGTGCCAGCAGTGAGGAGGGAACTGGCAATCAGCCCCAGCATTTT
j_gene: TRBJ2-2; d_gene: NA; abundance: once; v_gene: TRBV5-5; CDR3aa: CASCKLSGTPNTGELFF; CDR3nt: TGTGCCAGCTGTAAACTATCCGGGACTCCGAACACCGGGGAGCTGTTTTTT
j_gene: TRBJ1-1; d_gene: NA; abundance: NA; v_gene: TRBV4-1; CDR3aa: CASSQVTGNTEAFF; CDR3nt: TGCGCCAGCAGCCAAGTCACAGGGAACACTGAAGCTTTCTTT
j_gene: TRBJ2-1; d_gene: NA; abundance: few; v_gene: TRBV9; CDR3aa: CASSPYGLPDNEQFF; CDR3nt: TGTGCCAGCAGCCCTTACGGACTACCCGACAATGAGCAGTTCTTC
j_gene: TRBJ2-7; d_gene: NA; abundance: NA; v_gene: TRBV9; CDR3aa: CASSAGGSEQYF; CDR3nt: TGTGCCAGCAGCGCTGGCGGGTCCGAGCAGTACTTC
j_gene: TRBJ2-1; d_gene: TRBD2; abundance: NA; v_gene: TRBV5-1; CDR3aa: CASSLTMTSGRWNEQFF; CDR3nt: TGCGCCAGCAGCTTGACTATGACTAGCGGGAGATGGAATGAGCAGTTCTTC
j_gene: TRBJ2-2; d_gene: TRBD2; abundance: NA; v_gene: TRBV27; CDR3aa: CASSFSTGTKRELFF; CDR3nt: TGTGCCAGCAGTTTTTCAACCGGGACTAAAAGAGAGCTGTTTTTT
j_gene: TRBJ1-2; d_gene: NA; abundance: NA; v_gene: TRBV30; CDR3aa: CAWTGEKVRGYTF; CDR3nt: TGTGCCTGGACAGGGGAAAAGGTGAGAGGCTACACCTTC
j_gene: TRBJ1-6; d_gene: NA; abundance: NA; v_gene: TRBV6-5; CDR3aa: CASTDSYNSPLHF; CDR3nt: TGTGCCAGCACAGACAGCTATAATTCACCCCTCCACTTT
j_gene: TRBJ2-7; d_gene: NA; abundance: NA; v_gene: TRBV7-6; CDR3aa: CASSLVRVLTYEQYF; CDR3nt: TGTGCCAGCAGCTTAGTTCGGGTCCTTACTTACGAGCAGTACTTC
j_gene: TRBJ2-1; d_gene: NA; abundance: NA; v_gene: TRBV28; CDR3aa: CASSFGLLYEQFF; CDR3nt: TGTGCCAGCAGTTTTGGACTTTTATATGAGCAGTTCTTC
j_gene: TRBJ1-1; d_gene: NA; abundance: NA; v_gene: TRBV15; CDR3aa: CATSRDGGGDTEAFF; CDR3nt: TGTGCCACCAGCAGAGATGGGGGAGGGGACACTGAAGCTTTCTTT
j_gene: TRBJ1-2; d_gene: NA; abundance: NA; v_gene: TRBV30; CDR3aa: CAWSVTRNGYTF; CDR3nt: TGTGCCTGGAGTGTAACCAGGAATGGCTACACCTTC
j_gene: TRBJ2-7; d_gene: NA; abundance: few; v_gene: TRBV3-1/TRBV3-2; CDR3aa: CASSQVGDFRSYEQYF; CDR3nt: TGTGCCAGCAGCCAAGTTGGGGACTTTCGTTCCTACGAGCAGTACTTC
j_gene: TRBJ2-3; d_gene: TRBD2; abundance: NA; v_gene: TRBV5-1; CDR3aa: CASSFQAGSTDTQYF; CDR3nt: TGCGCCAGCAGCTTCCAAGCGGGGAGCACAGATACGCAGTATTTT
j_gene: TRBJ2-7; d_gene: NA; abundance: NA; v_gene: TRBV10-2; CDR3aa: CASSASLEQYF; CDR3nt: TGCGCCAGCAGTGCCTCCTTAGAGCAGTACTTC
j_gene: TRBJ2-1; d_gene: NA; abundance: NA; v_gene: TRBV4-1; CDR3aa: CASSQASRQFF; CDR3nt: TGCGCCAGCAGCCAAGCTAGCAGGCAGTTCTTC
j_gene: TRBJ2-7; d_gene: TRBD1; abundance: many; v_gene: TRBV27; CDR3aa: CASSPEPGTVAYEQYF; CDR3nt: TGTGCCAGCAGCCCTGAACCCGGGACAGTGGCCTACGAGCAGTACTTC
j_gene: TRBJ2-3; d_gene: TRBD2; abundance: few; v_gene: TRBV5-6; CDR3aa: CASSPPPGGRPDTQYF; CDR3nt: TGTGCCAGCAGCCCACCCCCGGGGGGGCGCCCAGATACGCAGTATTTT